This entry lists 28 T cell receptor beta chains sequenced from one sample in a study of T cells expressing NK-cell markers. TCRdb re-called the 5' RACE reads; one entry per CDR3 protein, DNA not given. The repertoire table contains roughly 170,000 distinct CDR3 sequences. The sequenced material came from blood T cells: a sorted CD56 or NKG2C T cell subset, CD4+ or CD8+ T cells, or bulk PBMC T cells (not recorded which). These receptors all stem from a woman aged 18-70 years in good health.

This sequence joins TRBV4-3 and TRBJ2-5; the D call from TCRdb, TRBD1, cannot be confirmed without DNA. The germline V gene encodes CDR1 LGHNA and CDR2 YSLEER. The CDR3 length is 16 residues. The CDR3 reads CASRQERGNIQETQYF.

The genes are TRBV29-1 and TRBJ2-3. CDR3 length: 13 residues. Germline V lookup: CDR1 SQVTM, CDR2 ANQGSEA. Here the CDR3 reads CSAKARYLETQYF.

J is TRBJ2-1 and V is TRBV6-4; TCRdb reports TRBD2, a call that lacks DNA to check it against. Germline V gene lookup returns CDR1 MRHNA and CDR2 SNTAGT. This CDR3 contains 15 residues. Here the CDR3 reads CASSALAGYGNEQFF.

The rearrangement uses TRBV12-3 or TRBV12-4 and TRBJ2-5; without DNA, the TCRdb call of TRBD1 cannot be checked. The CDR3 loop spans 15 amino acids. The CDR3 is CASSLQTGGVETQYF.

The gene calls are TRBV4-2 and TRBJ1-1; TCRdb reports TRBD1, a call that lacks DNA to check it against. The CDR3 loop spans 15 amino acids. Germline-derived CDR1 and CDR2 are LGHNA and YNFKEQ. The CDR3: CASSQESGIGTEAFF.

V is TRBV20-1 and J is TRBJ2-7; the TCRdb call, TRBD1, lacks DNA for checking. The CDR3 sequence is 15 residues long. Germline V lookup: CDR1 DFQATT, CDR2 SNEGSKA (reference sequence). The CDR3 loop is CSASNRDIYSYEQYF.

This sequence joins TRBV10-3 and TRBJ2-1; TCRdb's assignment of TRBD1 cannot be checked, as there is no DNA. The CDR3 has 12 amino acids. Germline CDR1 and CDR2: ENHRY and SYGVKD. This chain's CDR3 is CATRTGIGEQFF.

The chain recombines TRBV4-2 with TRBJ2-1; the D call from TCRdb, TRBD2, cannot be confirmed without DNA. The germline V gene encodes CDR1 LGHNA and CDR2 YNFKEQ. The CDR3 spans 18 residues. Here the CDR3 reads CASSQDFLASGGYNEQFF.

The rearrangement joins TRBV12-3 or TRBV12-4 to TRBJ1-4; TCRdb proposes TRBD1, but this gene call is untestable without DNA. CDR3 length equals 14 residues. The CDR3 sequence is CASRPGTLNEKLFF.

The V and J genes are TRBV21-1 and TRBJ1-1; TCRdb outputs TRBD1, but without DNA this stays unchecked. TRBV21-1 is annotated as a pseudogene. This CDR3 contains 15 residues. This CDR3 reads CASSRTDCMNTEAFF.

The chain employs TRBV9 and TRBJ2-6; lacking DNA, the TRBD1 call made by TCRdb goes unchecked. In germline, CDR1 is SGDLS, CDR2 YYNGEE. The CDR3 loop spans 14 amino acids. The CDR3 region is CASQGAGGANVLTF.

The genes are TRBV18 and TRBJ2-3; TCRdb returns TRBD2, unconfirmable since there is no DNA. Per germline, CDR1 KGHSH and CDR2 LQKENI. The CDR3 totals 15 residues. The CDR3 is CASSPLGTSGDTQYF.

V usage is TRBV7-9 and J usage is TRBJ1-4. The CDR3 has 14 residues. The germline V gene has CDR1 SEHNR and CDR2 FQNEAQ (reference sequence). The CDR3 sequence: CASSLVSGGEKLFF.

The rearrangement links TRBV29-1 to TRBJ2-6; TCRdb selects TRBD1, and the lack of DNA leaves this call unchecked. The V gene's germline CDR1 is SQVTM and CDR2 ANQGSEA. CDR3 length equals 16 residues. The CDR3 protein is CSVEVGGSSGANVLTF.

The J gene is TRBJ1-6, the V gene TRBV30; TCRdb's D gene call, TRBD1, goes unchecked for lack of DNA. The CDR3 extends over 18 amino acids. Per germline, CDR1 GTSNPN and CDR2 SVGIG (reference sequence). The CDR3 is CAWSSGRAGVTYNSPLHF. Supplemented by reference TRBV30 and TRBJ1-6, the full variable domain reads SQTIHQWPATLVQPVGSPLSLECTVEGTSNPNLYWYRQAAGRGLQLLFYSVGIGQISSEVPQNLSASRPQDRQFILSSKKLLLSDSGFYLCAWSSGRAGVTYNSPLHFGNGTRLTVT.

V is TRBV24-1 and J is TRBJ1-2. Germline V gene data show CDR1 as KGHDR and CDR2 as SFDVKD. The length of the CDR3 is 12 residues. CDR3 protein: CATSEDDGGYTF.

The rearrangement uses TRBV7-2 and TRBJ2-3; the D call of TRBD2 rests on TCRdb alone, since no DNA is present to check it. The CDR3 is made up of 15 amino acids. Germline V lookup: CDR1 SGHTA, CDR2 FQGNSA. CDR3 sequence: CASSLMRVMTDTQYF.

The gene calls are TRBV9 and TRBJ2-3; TCRdb indicates TRBD2, and absent DNA this call remains unverified. The CDR3 runs 17 residues. The germline V gene has CDR1 SGDLS and CDR2 YYNGEE. The CDR3 region is CASSVASGISRTDTQYF.

This rearrangement joins TRBV29-1 to TRBJ1-5; TCRdb calls TRBD1, which cannot be checked without DNA. The CDR3 runs to 13 residues. Germline V gene lookup returns CDR1 SQVTM and CDR2 ANQGSEA. The CDR3 is CSVSGGNNQPQHF.

The chain employs TRBV11-1 and TRBJ1-4; TCRdb gives TRBD1 as the D gene, but with no DNA this cannot be confirmed. Germline loops: CDR1 SGHAT, CDR2 FQDESV (reference sequence). The CDR3 is 18 residues long. The CDR3 region is CASSPRWTGGAEAEKLFF.

The rearrangement links TRBV3-1 to TRBJ2-2; TCRdb's D call of TRBD1 is untestable without DNA. Germline V gene lookup returns CDR1 LGHDT and CDR2 YNNKEL (reference sequence). CDR3 length equals 14 residues. The CDR3: CASSQGTVTGELFF. Based on the CDR3 plus reference TRBV3-1 and TRBJ2-2, the full variable domain is DTAVSQTPKYLVTQMGNDKSIKCEQNLGHDTMYWYKQDSKKFLKIMFSYNNKELIINETVPNRFSPKSPDKAHLNLHINSLELGDSAVYFCASSQGTVTGELFFGEGSRLTVL.

The genes are TRBV20-1 and TRBJ2-3. The CDR3 length is 15 residues. Germline loops: CDR1 DFQATT, CDR2 SNEGSKA (reference sequence). CDR3 in amino acids: CSARTGVSSTDTQYF.

The chain couples TRBV7-2 to TRBJ2-1. Germline CDR1 reads SGHTA; CDR2 reads FQGNSA. This CDR3 is 13 amino acids long. The CDR3 spells CASSYIRDNEQFF. Looking up the rest from reference TRBV7-2 and TRBJ2-1 gives the full variable domain: GAGVSQSPSNKVTEKGKDVELRCDPISGHTALYWYRQSLGQGLEFLIYFQGNSAPDKSGLPSDRFSAERTGGSVSTLTIQRTQQEDSAVYLCASSYIRDNEQFFGPGTRLTVL.

This CDR3 reads CASSQDRLINYGYTF. The J gene is TRBJ1-2, the V gene TRBV3-1. The CDR3 length is 15 residues. CDR1 is LGHDT, CDR2 YNNKEL, per germline (reference sequence).

This rearrangement joins TRBV3-1 to TRBJ1-6; without DNA, the TCRdb call of TRBD1 cannot be checked. Germline V gene lookup returns CDR1 LGHDT and CDR2 YNNKEL (reference sequence). CDR3 length: 15 residues. CDR3 sequence: CASSQEGGGLPPLHF. The variable domain in full, completed from reference TRBV3-1 and TRBJ1-6, reads DTAVSQTPKYLVTQMGNDKSIKCEQNLGHDTMYWYKQDSKKFLKIMFSYNNKELIINETVPNRFSPKSPDKAHLNLHINSLELGDSAVYFCASSQEGGGLPPLHFGNGTRLTVT.

The chain couples TRBV5-1 to TRBJ2-2; TCRdb selects TRBD1, and the lack of DNA leaves this call unchecked. Germline V gene lookup returns CDR1 SGHRS and CDR2 YFSETQ. The CDR3 consists of 16 residues. CDR3 residues: CASSLDGGLNGGELFF. The variable domain in full, with the rest retrieved from reference TRBV5-1 and TRBJ2-2, is KAGVTQTPRYLIKTRGQQVTLSCSPISGHRSVSWYQQTPGQGLQFLFEYFSETQRNKGNFPGRFSGRQFSNSRSEMNVSTLELGDSALYLCASSLDGGLNGGELFFGEGSRLTVL.

This chain connects TRBV5-1 to TRBJ2-5; the D call from TCRdb, TRBD1, cannot be confirmed without DNA. This CDR3 has 15 residues. Germline CDR1 is SGHRS and CDR2 is YFSETQ. The CDR3 sequence is CASRGSGGATETQYF.

The chain employs TRBV20-1 and TRBJ2-5; TCRdb indicates TRBD1, and absent DNA this call remains unverified. Germline V gene lookup returns CDR1 DFQATT and CDR2 SNEGSKA (reference sequence). The CDR3 runs to 13 residues. CDR3: CSAHFRGQETQYF.